A selection of T cell receptor beta chains follows, all from one sample in a study of identical twins. TCRdb itself ran the 5' RACE reads through MiXCR, one entry per CDR3 protein. The repertoire holds about 210,000 distinct CDR3 sequences, with approximately 9% as singletons. Sequenced material: memory (CD45RO+) T cells sorted from blood. All receptors come from a woman younger than 30 in good health. The CDR3 runs from the conserved cysteine through the conserved F or W.

J gene | V gene | CDR3 protein
TRBJ2-3 | TRBV28 | CASRPFVEVTDTQYF
TRBJ2-7 | TRBV12-3/TRBV12-4 | CASSLGPGQGVHEQYF
TRBJ2-3 | TRBV5-1 | CASSYDLDTQYF
TRBJ2-2 | TRBV6-1 | CASHLAGYTGELFF
TRBJ2-2 | TRBV27 | CAIRTYTGELFF
TRBJ1-3 | TRBV6-2/TRBV6-3 | CASSTDGAGYRNTIYF
TRBJ1-3 | TRBV20-1 | CSAKVSGNTIYF
TRBJ2-1 | TRBV6-7 | CASSYYQAGEGYNEQFF
TRBJ1-1 | TRBV5-6 | CASSPLTFRAGDTEAFF
TRBJ1-2 | TRBV15 | CATSSPTKGGGGYTF
TRBJ2-1 | TRBV5-1 | CASSMDGGYNEQFF
TRBJ1-5 | TRBV6-1 | CASSTGGTQPQHF
TRBJ1-2 | TRBV5-5 | CASSPGQGASGYTF
TRBJ1-5 | TRBV7-2 | CASSSRGERYSNQPQHF
TRBJ1-2 | TRBV7-9 | CASSLQGPTASYTF
TRBJ2-7 | TRBV5-6 | CASSRRGPYEQYF
TRBJ1-1 | TRBV29-1 | CSVATTNTEAFF
TRBJ2-7 | TRBV9 | CASSVAPGQGFGEQYF
TRBJ1-2 | TRBV10-2 | CASSGSSAGTGYTF
TRBJ1-1 | TRBV2 | CASSPGITEAFF
TRBJ1-4 | TRBV11-3 | CASRYDRGAEKLFF
TRBJ2-7 | TRBV3-1 | CASSQESSGGREQYF
TRBJ2-5 | TRBV9 | CASSEGETQYF
TRBJ2-2 | TRBV5-1 | CASSPLGAGAGTGELFF
TRBJ2-3 | TRBV4-3 | CASSRSSGSGADTQYF
TRBJ2-7 | TRBV9 | CASSVGIGTAYEQYF
TRBJ1-1 | TRBV25-1 | CASSEEVQKAFF
TRBJ2-7 | TRBV9 | CASSPLSTSGRRGDYEQYF
TRBJ2-7 | TRBV6-1 | CASIRTGTYEQYF